The clone carrying this T cell receptor (beta chain) was seen many times. The germline V gene encodes CDR1 DFQATT and CDR2 SNEGSKA (reference sequence). The CDR3 totals 13 residues. V lost 6 bases and J 2 bases, leaving 8 bases between the germline ends. For TCRbeta, the library was prepared with unique molecular identifiers. TCRdb redid the calling of the PCR reads with MiXCR, one entry per CDR3 protein. Of around 680,000 distinct CDR3 sequences listed, roughly 17% were seen once; the top ten hold around 0.96%. The record originates from a study of T-cell reconstitution after alpha-beta-depleted transplantation in children.

The sample here was PBMCs from the stem cell graft donor, taken from the stem cell graft. The receptor comes from a human donor who donated a stem cell graft to a child with acute myeloid leukemia. The chain carries TRBV20-1 and TRBJ2-6; D unclear. Here the CDR3 reads CSASAPGANVLTF. The CDR3 bases are TGCAGTGCCTCCGCGCCTGGGGCCAACGTCCTGACTTTC.